Shown below are 23 T cell receptor beta chains from a single sample sequenced in a study of T cell repertoires in cytomegalovirus infection. For these receptors, no antigen is known. MiXCR, run by TCRdb on the reads, gives a single entry per CDR3 protein. The profile shows under 350,000 distinct CDR3 sequences, approximately 22% of them singletons. The material was cultured PBMCs, obtained from culture after CMV antigen stimulation. These receptors were collected from a human donor in good health (CMV status not recorded). Some clones in this sample may be carry-over from other donors' samples.

The DNA of the CDR3 is TGTGCCAGCAGTGGACAGGGGGCTGGGTATGGCTACACCTTC. Translated, it gives CASSGQGAGYGYTF. The V and J genes are TRBV2 and TRBJ1-2, with 10 bases fitting TRBD1. Germline CDR1 and CDR2: SNHLY and FYNNEI. The CDR3 has 14 amino acids. The junction had 4 bases not matched to a gene; V was cut back by 4 bases and J by 5 bases.

The CDR3 region is CATSDLRTSGSQFF. The DNA of the CDR3 is TGTGCCACCAGTGACCTGCGGACTAGCGGGAGCCAGTTCTTC. The V call is TRBV24-1, the J call TRBJ2-1; TRBD2 matches 13 bases. After removal of 4 bases from V and 13 bases from J, the junction contained 6 bases not matched to a gene. The germline V gene has CDR1 KGHDR and CDR2 SFDVKD. This CDR3 region has 14 residues.

Comments on this clonotype: This CDR3 is missing its conserved last phenylalanine or tryptophan, likely due to a read error. The CDR3 loop is CAISVGGKQFS. CDR3 in DNA: TGTGCCATCAGTGTAGGTGGCAAGCAGTTCTCC. The gene calls are TRBV10-3 and TRBJ2-1; unclear D gene. The CDR3 covers 11 residues. Germline V gene sequence: CDR1 ENHRY, CDR2 SYGVKD. V was trimmed by 4 bases and J by 11 bases, leaving 9 bases between them.

There are many counts of this clonotype. The CDR3 protein is CASSLFASGGNYEQYF. CDR3 nucleotide sequence: TGTGCCAGCAGCTTATTCGCTAGCGGGGGTAACTACGAGCAGTACTTC. The chain joins TRBV7-2 to TRBJ2-7; 10 positions match TRBD2. The V gene end was trimmed by 2 bases and the J gene end by 3 bases; junction bases not matched to a gene: 7. In germline, CDR1 is SGHTA, CDR2 FQGNSA. The CDR3 totals 16 residues.

The rearrangement links TRBV14 to TRBJ2-1, with 10 bases aligning to TRBD2. Trimming removed 3 bases from V and 3 bases from J; junction bases left unmatched: 5. The length of the CDR3 is 16 residues. Germline-derived CDR1 and CDR2 are SGHDN and FVKESK. CDR3 amino acids: CASSHEGLAVYNEQFF. The CDR3 nucleotides are TGTGCCAGCAGCCATGAAGGACTAGCGGTCTACAATGAGCAGTTCTTC.

This sequence joins TRBV5-4 and TRBJ2-1; 13 bases are shared with TRBD2. This CDR3 contains 15 residues. Trimming cost V 3 bases and J 10 bases; bases outside gene matches: 7. CDR1 is SGHNT, CDR2 YYREEE, per germline (reference sequence). The CDR3 loop reads CASSWGLAGLLEQFF. The CDR3 nucleotides read TGTGCCAGCAGCTGGGGACTAGCGGGGTTACTCGAGCAGTTCTTC.

Only a few counts were recorded for this clonotype. The chain is built from TRBV14 and TRBJ2-7; TRBD1 matches at 7 bases. The CDR3 totals 16 residues. Trimming cost V 0 bases and J 4 bases; bases outside gene matches: 9. Germline lookup yields CDR1 SGHDN and CDR2 FVKESK. CDR3: CASSQDGRQGSYEQYF. Written as DNA, the CDR3 is TGTGCCAGCAGCCAAGACGGAAGACAGGGTTCATACGAGCAGTACTTC.

There are a few counts of this clonotype. The chain employs TRBV6-2 or TRBV6-3 and TRBJ2-2; 7 positions match TRBD1. V lost 2 bases and J lost 4; bases outside the gene matches: 7. This CDR3 has 16 amino acids. Per germline, CDR1 MNHEY and CDR2 SVGEGT. CDR3 bases: TGTGCCAGCAGTTACGCGACAGGGCCGGGCACCGGGGAGCTGTTTTTT. Translation gives CASSYATGPGTGELFF.

The DNA for the CDR3 is TGTGCCAGCAGTTTACAGATGAACACTGAAGCTTTCTTT. Translating it yields CASSLQMNTEAFF. The chain couples TRBV12-3 or TRBV12-4 to TRBJ1-1; no definite D call. This CDR3 is built from 13 residues. The V and J ends lost 2 bases and 0 bases respectively, with 4 bases between them.

In DNA, the CDR3 is TGTGCCAGCAAGGGAGCGGGAGCCATCCGAGTGACAGATACGCAGTATTTT. Protein: CASKGAGAIRVTDTQYF. V is TRBV6-1 and J is TRBJ2-3; TRBD2 matches 8 bases. This CDR3 contains 17 residues. The V segment lost 7 bases and the J segment 3 bases; nucleotides outside the gene matches: 15. CDR1 is MNHNS, CDR2 SASEGT, per germline.

V is TRBV19 and J is TRBJ2-6, with 7 bases identical to TRBD1. Trimming took 7 bases from V and 0 from J; bases not matched to a gene: 9. The germline gives CDR1 LNHDA, CDR2 SQIVND (reference sequence). The CDR3 is 17 residues long. CDR3 region: CASINEGASSGANVLTF. The CDR3 DNA reads as TGTGCCAGTATAAACGAGGGGGCGTCCTCTGGGGCCAACGTCCTGACTTTC.

The CDR3 DNA reads as TGTGCCAGCAGCTTACTGGGTGGCAGTCAAGAGACCCAGTACTTC. As protein: CASSLLGGSQETQYF. The chain couples TRBV7-3 to TRBJ2-5; D gene uncertain. The V gene lost 2 bases and the J gene lost 2 bases, with 12 bases spanning the gap. CDR3 size: 15 residues. CDR1 SGHTA and CDR2 FQGTGA come from the germline V gene.

This clonotype was detected only a few times. The chain couples TRBV6-1 to TRBJ2-6, with D unresolved. The V and J ends lost 3 bases and 4 bases respectively, with 10 bases between them. Per germline, CDR1 MNHNS and CDR2 SASEGT. The length of the CDR3 is 15 residues. CDR3 residues: CASSEGTSGANVLTF. DNA for the CDR3: TGTGCCAGCAGTGAGGGTACCTCCGGGGCCAACGTCCTGACTTTC.

This clonotype was counted only a few times. The V call is TRBV11-3, the J call TRBJ2-3; TRBD2 agrees at 8 bases. The V gene end was trimmed by 1 base and the J gene end by 1 base; junction bases not matched to a gene: 1. The germline V gene encodes CDR1 SGHNT and CDR2 YENEEA. The CDR3 is 15 residues long. CDR3 amino acids: CASSLVTSGTDTQYF. The CDR3 DNA sequence: TGTGCCAGCAGCTTAGTGACTAGCGGCACAGATACGCAGTATTTT.

The chain employs TRBV4-1 and TRBJ1-1, with D unclear. Germline loops: CDR1 MGHRA, CDR2 YSYEKL. This CDR3 spans 14 amino acids. V was cut by 8 bases and J by 1 base, with 14 bases left in between. CDR3 coding DNA: TGCGCCAGCGCGACCCCCGGCACGAACACTGAAGCTTTCTTT. Translating it yields CASATPGTNTEAFF.

This clonotype has a handful of counts. This chain connects TRBV29-1 to TRBJ2-2, with D perhaps TRBD1 (6 bases). The CDR3 consists of 16 residues. The germline V gene has CDR1 SQVTM and CDR2 ANQGSEA. V lost 5 bases and J lost 0, with 16 bases in between. CDR3 region: CSVRSIQGSNTGELFF. The CDR3 coding sequence is TGCAGCGTTAGGTCTATACAGGGTTCGAACACCGGGGAGCTGTTTTTT.

This clonotype was recorded at least ten times. The V call is TRBV5-5, the J call TRBJ2-1; 7 bases are shared with TRBD1. The CDR3 contains 17 residues. V shed 5 bases, J shed 5 bases, and the junction held 16 bases outside the gene matches. Germline-derived CDR1 and CDR2 are SGHKS and YYEKEE (reference sequence). The CDR3 sequence is CASRPRQGLPFNNEQFF. In DNA form, the CDR3 reads TGTGCCAGCAGACCACGACAGGGCCTTCCCTTTAACAATGAGCAGTTCTTC.

This clonotype has only a few counts. The rearrangement links TRBV27 to TRBJ1-6; tentative D call: TRBD1 (6 bases). The CDR3 has 17 residues. The V gene's germline CDR1 is MNHEY and CDR2 SMNVEV (reference sequence). V lost 5 bases and J lost 4, with 18 bases in between. DNA of the CDR3: TGTGCCAGCAGTATCCTCCTGACAGGCGGATATAATTCACCCCTCCACTTT. Its protein is CASSILLTGGYNSPLHF.

This clonotype was seen a handful of times. The genes are TRBV6-2 or TRBV6-3 and TRBJ1-5, with D uncertain. Trimming took 6 bases from V and 3 from J, leaving 15 bases between them. CDR3 size: 15 residues. Germline CDR1 MNHEY, CDR2 SVGEGT. The CDR3 region is CASSPSGLLNQPQHF. The CDR3 nucleotides read TGTGCCAGCAGCCCGTCTGGGCTGCTCAATCAGCCCCAGCATTTT.

This clonotype was picked up a small number of times. The chain links TRBV29-1 to TRBJ2-1; 8 positions match TRBD1. CDR1 SQVTM and CDR2 ANQGSEA come from the germline V gene. The CDR3 is 13 residues long. V shed 8 bases, J shed 6 bases, and the junction held 9 bases outside the gene matches. As DNA, the CDR3 is TGCAGCTCGGGTAGGGGACAGGTCAATGAGCAGTTCTTC. Its protein product is CSSGRGQVNEQFF.

A few counts support this clonotype. The V gene is TRBV11-2, the J gene TRBJ2-1, with D unclear. Germline V CDR1 and CDR2: SGHAT, FQNNGV. V was trimmed by 0 bases and J by 2 bases, leaving 11 bases between them. CDR3 length: 16 amino acids. CDR3 sequence: CASSLEMVRPYNEQFF. The CDR3 coding sequence is TGTGCCAGCAGCTTAGAGATGGTCCGGCCCTACAATGAGCAGTTCTTC.

This clonotype showed up many times. Written as DNA, the CDR3 is TGTGCCAGCAGCTCCAGACTAGCGGGACGGAACGAGCAGTTCTTC. Translated, it gives CASSSRLAGRNEQFF. This chain joins TRBV7-7 and TRBJ2-1, with 11 nucleotides matching TRBD2. This CDR3 comprises 15 residues. After removal of 4 bases from V and 10 bases from J, the junction contained 9 bases not matched to a gene. The germline gives CDR1 SSHAT, CDR2 FNYEAQ (reference sequence).

V usage is TRBV7-2 and J usage is TRBJ2-1; weak D call: TRBD2 (6 bases). Per germline, CDR1 SGHTA and CDR2 FQGNSA. The ends were cut back, 4 bases at V and 9 bases at J, with 13 bases in the middle. The CDR3 has 13 amino acids. The chain's CDR3 is CASSSSPGVEQFF. The CDR3 DNA reads as TGTGCCAGCAGCTCATCCCCGGGAGTTGAGCAGTTCTTC.